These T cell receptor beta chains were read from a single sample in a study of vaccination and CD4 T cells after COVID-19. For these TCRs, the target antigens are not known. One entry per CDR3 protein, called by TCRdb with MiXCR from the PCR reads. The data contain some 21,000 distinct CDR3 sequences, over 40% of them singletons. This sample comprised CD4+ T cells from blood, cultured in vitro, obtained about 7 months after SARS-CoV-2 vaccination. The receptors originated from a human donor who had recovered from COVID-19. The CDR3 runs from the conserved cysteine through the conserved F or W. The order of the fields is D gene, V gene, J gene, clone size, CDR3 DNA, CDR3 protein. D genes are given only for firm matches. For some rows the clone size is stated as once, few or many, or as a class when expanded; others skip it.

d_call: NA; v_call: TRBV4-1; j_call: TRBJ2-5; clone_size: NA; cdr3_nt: TGCGCCAGCAGCCATTCGAGGACGCGCCGGTACCAAGAGACCCAGTACTTC; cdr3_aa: CASSHSRTRRYQETQYF
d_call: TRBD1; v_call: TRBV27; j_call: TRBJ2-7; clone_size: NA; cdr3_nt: TGTGCCAGCAGTCTAAGGGGGTCGGGGACAGGGAGCCACGAGCAGTACTTC; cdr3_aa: CASSLRGSGTGSHEQYF
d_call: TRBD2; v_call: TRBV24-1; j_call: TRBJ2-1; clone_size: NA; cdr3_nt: TGTGCCACCAGTGCTTGGACTAGCGGGACGTACAATGAGCAGTTCTTC; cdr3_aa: CATSAWTSGTYNEQFF
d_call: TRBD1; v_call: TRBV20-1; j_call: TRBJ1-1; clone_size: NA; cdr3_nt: TGCAGTGCTTGGGGACAGGGAAGAGACACTGAAGCTTTCTTT; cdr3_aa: CSAWGQGRDTEAFF
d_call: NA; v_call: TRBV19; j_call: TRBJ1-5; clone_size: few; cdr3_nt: TGTGCCAGTAGTATTGGGCCCAATCAGCCCCAGCATTTT; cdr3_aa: CASSIGPNQPQHF
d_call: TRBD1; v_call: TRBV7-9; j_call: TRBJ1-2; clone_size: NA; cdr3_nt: TGTGCCAGCAGCTTGGACAGGTTAAGCTATGGCTACACCTTC; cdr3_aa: CASSLDRLSYGYTF
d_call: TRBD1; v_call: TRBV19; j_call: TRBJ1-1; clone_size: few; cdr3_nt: TGTGCCAGTAGTACCGGACAGGGTCGAACTGAAGCTTTCTTT; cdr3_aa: CASSTGQGRTEAFF
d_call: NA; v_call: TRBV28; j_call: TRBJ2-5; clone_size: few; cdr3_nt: TGTGCCAGCAGTTCGCAGGGGCTGGAGACCCAGTACTTC; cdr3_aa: CASSSQGLETQYF
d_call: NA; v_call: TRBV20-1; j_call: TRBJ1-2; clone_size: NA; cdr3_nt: TGCAGTGCTCCATGGGGAAATGGCTACACCTTC; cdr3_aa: CSAPWGNGYTF
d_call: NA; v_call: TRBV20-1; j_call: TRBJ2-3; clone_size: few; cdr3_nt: TGCAGTGCCCCGCGTGAGGGTTTCACAGATACGCAGTATTTT; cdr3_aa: CSAPREGFTDTQYF
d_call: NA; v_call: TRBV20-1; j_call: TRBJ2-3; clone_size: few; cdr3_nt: TGCAGTGGGGGAGAGGGCACAGATACGCAGTATTTT; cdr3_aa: CSGGEGTDTQYF
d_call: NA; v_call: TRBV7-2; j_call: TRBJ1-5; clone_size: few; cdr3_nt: TGTGCCAGCAGCTTAGGTTCAGGGCCCCTCCAGCCCCAGCATTTT; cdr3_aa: CASSLGSGPLQPQHF
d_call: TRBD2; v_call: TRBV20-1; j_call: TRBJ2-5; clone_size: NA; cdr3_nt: TGCAGTGCGCCTAGCGGGAGGGCCGCGCGGGAGACCCAGTACTTC; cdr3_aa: CSAPSGRAARETQYF
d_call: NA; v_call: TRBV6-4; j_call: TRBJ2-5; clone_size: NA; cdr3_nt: TGTGCCAGCATCGGTGAGGGTCACACAACCCGAAACCAAGAGACCCAGTACTTC; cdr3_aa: CASIGEGHTTRNQETQYF
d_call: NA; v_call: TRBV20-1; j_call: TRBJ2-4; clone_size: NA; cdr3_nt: TGCAGTGCTAGAGATCCACTCGCGGGGCGGGCAAACATTCAGTACTTC; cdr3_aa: CSARDPLAGRANIQYF
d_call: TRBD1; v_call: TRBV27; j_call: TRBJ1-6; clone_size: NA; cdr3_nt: TGTGCCAGCAGTTTATCGGTGAGGACAGGGGTTCCTAATTCACCCCTCCACTTT; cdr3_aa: CASSLSVRTGVPNSPLHF
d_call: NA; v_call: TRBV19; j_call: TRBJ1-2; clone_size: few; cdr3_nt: TGTGCCAGTAGTATCGGCTGGGAAGCTAACTATGGCTACACCTTC; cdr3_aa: CASSIGWEANYGYTF
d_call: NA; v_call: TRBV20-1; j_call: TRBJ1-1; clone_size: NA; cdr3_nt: TGCAGTGCTAGAAATAGGGCCGGGGGCACTGAAGCTTTCTTT; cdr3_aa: CSARNRAGGTEAFF
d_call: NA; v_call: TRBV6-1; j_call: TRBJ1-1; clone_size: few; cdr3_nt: TGTGCCAGCAGTCAACAGGGAGTGAACACTGAAGCTTTCTTT; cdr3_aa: CASSQQGVNTEAFF
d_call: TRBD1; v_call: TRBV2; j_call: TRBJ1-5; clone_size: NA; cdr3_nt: TGTGCCAGCAGAAGCCAGACAGGGCGGAATCAGCCCCAGCATTTT; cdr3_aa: CASRSQTGRNQPQHF
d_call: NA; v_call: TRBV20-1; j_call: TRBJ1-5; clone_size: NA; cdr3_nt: TGCAGTTCTAGCGGAAAGAGGGATACGCAGCATTTT; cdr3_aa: CSSSGKRDTQHF
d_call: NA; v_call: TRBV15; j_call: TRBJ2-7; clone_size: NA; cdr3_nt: TGTGCCACCAGCAGAGAGACCTTCTCCTACGAGCAGTACTTC; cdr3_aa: CATSRETFSYEQYF
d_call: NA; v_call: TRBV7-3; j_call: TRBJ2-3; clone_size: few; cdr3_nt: TGTGCCAGCAGCTCCACTAGTCGGGAGTCAGATACGCAGTATTTT; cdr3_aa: CASSSTSRESDTQYF
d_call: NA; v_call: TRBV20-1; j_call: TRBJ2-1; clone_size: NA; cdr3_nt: TGCAGTGCTAGGGACCCCGGGACCTTAAGGCTCTATGAGCAGTTCTTC; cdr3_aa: CSARDPGTLRLYEQFF
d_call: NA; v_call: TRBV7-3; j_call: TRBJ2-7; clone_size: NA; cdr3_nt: TGTGCCAGCAGCTTATATGGGGTCGTCGGATACGAGCAGTACTTC; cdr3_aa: CASSLYGVVGYEQYF
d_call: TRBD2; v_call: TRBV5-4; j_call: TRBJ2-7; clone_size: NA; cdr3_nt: TGTGCCAGCAGCTTGGCTAGCGGGAGTCTGTACGAGCAGTACTTC; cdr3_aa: CASSLASGSLYEQYF
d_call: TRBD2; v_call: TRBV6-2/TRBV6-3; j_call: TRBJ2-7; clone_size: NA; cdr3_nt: TGTGCCAGCAGGCCTTTAGCGGGAGGTTACGAGCAGTACTTC; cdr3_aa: CASRPLAGGYEQYF
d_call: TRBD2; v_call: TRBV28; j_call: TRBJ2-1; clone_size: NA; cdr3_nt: TGTGCCAGCAGTTTACCCCTTAGCGGGAGTTGGAATGAGCAGTTCTTC; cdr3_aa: CASSLPLSGSWNEQFF
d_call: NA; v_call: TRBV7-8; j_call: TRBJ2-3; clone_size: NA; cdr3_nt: TGTGCCAGCAGCCGATCGTCGCCTAGGGGCACAGATACGCAGTATTTT; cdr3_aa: CASSRSSPRGTDTQYF
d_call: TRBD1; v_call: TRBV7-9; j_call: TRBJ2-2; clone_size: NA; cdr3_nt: TGTGCCAGCAGCTCCACCCTTAGGGGACAGGCCTTTTACTCGAACACCGGGGAGCTGTTTTTT; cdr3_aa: CASSSTLRGQAFYSNTGELFF
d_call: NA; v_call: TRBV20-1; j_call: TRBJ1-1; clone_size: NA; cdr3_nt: TGCAGTGCTAAGGTCGGCGACACTGAAGCTTTCTTT; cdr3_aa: CSAKVGDTEAFF
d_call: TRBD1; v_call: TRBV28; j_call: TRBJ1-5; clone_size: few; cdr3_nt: TGTGCCACCTCGCAGGGGGCCCTCAATCAGCCCCAGCATTTT; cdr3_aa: CATSQGALNQPQHF
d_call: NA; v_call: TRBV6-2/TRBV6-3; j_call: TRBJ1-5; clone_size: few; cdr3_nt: TGTGCCAGCAGTTTCCAGGGCAATCAGCCCCAGCATTTT; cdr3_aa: CASSFQGNQPQHF
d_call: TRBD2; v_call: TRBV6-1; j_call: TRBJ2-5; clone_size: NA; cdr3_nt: TGTGCCAGCAGTGAACTTTCGGGGGGAAAAGAGACCCAGTACTTC; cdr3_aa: CASSELSGGKETQYF